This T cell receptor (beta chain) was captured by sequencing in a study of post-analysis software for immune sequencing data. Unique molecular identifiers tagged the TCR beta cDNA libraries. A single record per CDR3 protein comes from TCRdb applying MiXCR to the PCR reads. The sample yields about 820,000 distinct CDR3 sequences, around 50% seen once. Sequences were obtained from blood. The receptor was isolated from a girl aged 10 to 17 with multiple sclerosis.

CDR3 nucleotide sequence: TGTGCCAGCAGTTACTCTGCTCAGAATGAGCAGTTCTTC. Protein sequence: CASSYSAQNEQFF. The V gene is TRBV6-5, the J gene TRBJ2-1; D is unresolved. CDR3 length: 13 amino acids. V was clipped by 0 bases and J by 7 bases, with 7 bases between them. CDR1 MNHEY and CDR2 SVGAGI come from the germline V gene.